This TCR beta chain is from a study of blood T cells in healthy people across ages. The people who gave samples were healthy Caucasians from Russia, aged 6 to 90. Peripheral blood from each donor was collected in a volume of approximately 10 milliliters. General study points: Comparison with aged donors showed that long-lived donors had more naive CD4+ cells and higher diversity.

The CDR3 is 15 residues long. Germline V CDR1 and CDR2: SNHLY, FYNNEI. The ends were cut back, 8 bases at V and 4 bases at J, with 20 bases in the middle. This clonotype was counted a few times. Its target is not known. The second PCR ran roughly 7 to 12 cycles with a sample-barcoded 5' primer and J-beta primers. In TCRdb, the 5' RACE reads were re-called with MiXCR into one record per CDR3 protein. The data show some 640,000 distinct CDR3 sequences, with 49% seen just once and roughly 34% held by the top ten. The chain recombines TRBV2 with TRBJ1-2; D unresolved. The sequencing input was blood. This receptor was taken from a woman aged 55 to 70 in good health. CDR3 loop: CASLRVDDNGYGYTF. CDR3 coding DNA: TGTGCCAGCCTTAGGGTCGATGATAATGGCTATGGCTACACCTTC.